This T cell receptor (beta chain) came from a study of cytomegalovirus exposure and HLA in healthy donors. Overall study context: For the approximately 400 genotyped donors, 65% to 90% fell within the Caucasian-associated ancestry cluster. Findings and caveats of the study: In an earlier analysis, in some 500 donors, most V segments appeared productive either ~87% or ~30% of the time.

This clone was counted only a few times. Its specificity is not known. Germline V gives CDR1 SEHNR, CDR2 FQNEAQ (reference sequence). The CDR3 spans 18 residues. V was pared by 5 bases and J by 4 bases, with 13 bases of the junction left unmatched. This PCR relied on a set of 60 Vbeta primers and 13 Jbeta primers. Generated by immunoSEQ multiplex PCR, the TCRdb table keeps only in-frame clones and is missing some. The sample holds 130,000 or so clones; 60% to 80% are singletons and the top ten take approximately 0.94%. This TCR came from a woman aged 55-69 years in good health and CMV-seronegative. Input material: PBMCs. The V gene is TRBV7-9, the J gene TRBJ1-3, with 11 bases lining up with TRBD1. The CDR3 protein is CASSPSPDRGRLGNTIYF. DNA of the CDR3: TGTGCCAGCAGCCCATCCCCGGACAGGGGGCGATTGGGAAACACCATATATTTT.